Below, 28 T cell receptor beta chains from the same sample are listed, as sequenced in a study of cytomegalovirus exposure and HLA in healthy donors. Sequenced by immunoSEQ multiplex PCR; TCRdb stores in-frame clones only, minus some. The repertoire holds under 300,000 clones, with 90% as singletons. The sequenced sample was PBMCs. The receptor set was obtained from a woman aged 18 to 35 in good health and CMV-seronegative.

The CDR3 DNA sequence: TGTGCCATCACAGGGGTTGGCAATGAGCAGTTCTTC. It codes for CAITGVGNEQFF. The chain joins TRBV10-3 to TRBJ2-1, with D possibly matching TRBD1 (6 bases). Trimming pared 7 bases from V and 6 bases from J, leaving 10 bases between. The CDR3 sequence is 12 residues long. CDR1 ENHRY and CDR2 SYGVKD come from the germline V gene.

The CDR3 DNA sequence: TGCGCCAGCAGCCAAGATTTGGCCTCTGGGGCCAACGTCCTGACTTTC. Its protein product is CASSQDLASGANVLTF. The chain is built from TRBV4-3 and TRBJ2-6; D is undetermined. The germline CDR1 and CDR2 sequences are LGHNA and YSLEER. Between the trimmed V and J ends, which lost 0 bases and 0 bases, there was a span of 6 bases. This CDR3 contains 16 residues.

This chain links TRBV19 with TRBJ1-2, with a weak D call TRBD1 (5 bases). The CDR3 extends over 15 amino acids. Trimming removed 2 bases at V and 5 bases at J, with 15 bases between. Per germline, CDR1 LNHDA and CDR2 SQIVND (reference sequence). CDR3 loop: CASSILQGREYGYTF. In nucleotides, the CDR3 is TGTGCCAGTAGTATACTCCAGGGTAGAGAGTATGGCTACACCTTC. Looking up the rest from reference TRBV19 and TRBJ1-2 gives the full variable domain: DGGITQSPKYLFRKEGQNVTLSCEQNLNHDAMYWYRQDPGQGLRLIYYSQIVNDFQKGDIAEGYSVSREKKESFPLTVTSAQKNPTAFYLCASSILQGREYGYTFGSGTRLTVV.

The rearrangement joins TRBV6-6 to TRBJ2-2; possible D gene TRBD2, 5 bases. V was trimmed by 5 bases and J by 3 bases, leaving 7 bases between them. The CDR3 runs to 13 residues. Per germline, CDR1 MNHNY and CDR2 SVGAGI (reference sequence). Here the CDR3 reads CASSRGYTGELFF. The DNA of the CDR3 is TGTGCCAGCAGTAGAGGGTACACCGGGGAGCTGTTTTTT.

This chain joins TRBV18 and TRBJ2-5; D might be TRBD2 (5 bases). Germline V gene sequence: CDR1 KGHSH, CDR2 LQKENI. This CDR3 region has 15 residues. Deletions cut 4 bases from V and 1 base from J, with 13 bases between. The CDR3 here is CASSRGRQFQETQYF. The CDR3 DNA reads TGTGCCAGCTCACGCGGGCGTCAGTTCCAAGAGACCCAGTACTTC.

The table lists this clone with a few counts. CDR3 protein: CASSFDNSANYGYTF. The CDR3, as DNA: TGCGCCAGCAGCTTTGACAACTCAGCTAACTATGGCTACACCTTC. The rearrangement links TRBV5-1 to TRBJ1-2; D uncertain. V lost 2 bases to trimming and J lost 0 bases, with 11 bases between them. CDR3 length: 15 amino acids. The germline gives CDR1 SGHRS, CDR2 YFSETQ.

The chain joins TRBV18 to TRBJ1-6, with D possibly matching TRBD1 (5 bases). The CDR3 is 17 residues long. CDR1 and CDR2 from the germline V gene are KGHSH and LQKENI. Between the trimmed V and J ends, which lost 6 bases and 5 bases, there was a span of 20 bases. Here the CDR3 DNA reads TGTGCCAGCTCCCGAGCCGGGGGGGGGAGTGATAATTCACCCCTCCACTTT. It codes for CASSRAGGGSDNSPLHF.

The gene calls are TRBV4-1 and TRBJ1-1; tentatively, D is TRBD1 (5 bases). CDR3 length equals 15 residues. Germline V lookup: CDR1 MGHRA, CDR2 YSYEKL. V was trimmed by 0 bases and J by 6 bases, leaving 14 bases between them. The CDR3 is CASSQDASGRAEAFF. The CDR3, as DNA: TGCGCCAGCAGCCAAGATGCCTCAGGGAGGGCTGAAGCTTTCTTT.

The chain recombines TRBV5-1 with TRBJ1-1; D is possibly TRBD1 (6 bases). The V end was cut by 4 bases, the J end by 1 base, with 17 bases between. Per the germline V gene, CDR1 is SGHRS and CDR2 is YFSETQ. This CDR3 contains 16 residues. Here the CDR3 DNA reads TGCGCCAGCAGCCCAAACAGGGAGTTGAGGAACACTGAAGCTTTCTTT. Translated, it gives CASSPNRELRNTEAFF. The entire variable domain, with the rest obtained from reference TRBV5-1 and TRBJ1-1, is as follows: KAGVTQTPRYLIKTRGQQVTLSCSPISGHRSVSWYQQTPGQGLQFLFEYFSETQRNKGNFPGRFSGRQFSNSRSEMNVSTLELGDSALYLCASSPNRELRNTEAFFGQGTRLTVV.

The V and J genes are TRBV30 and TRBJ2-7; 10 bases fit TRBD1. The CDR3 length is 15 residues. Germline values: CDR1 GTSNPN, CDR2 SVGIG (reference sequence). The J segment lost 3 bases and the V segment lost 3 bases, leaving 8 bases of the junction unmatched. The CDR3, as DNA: TGTGCCTGGAGATTACCGGGACAGGGGTTCTACGAGCAGTACTTC. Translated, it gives CAWRLPGQGFYEQYF.

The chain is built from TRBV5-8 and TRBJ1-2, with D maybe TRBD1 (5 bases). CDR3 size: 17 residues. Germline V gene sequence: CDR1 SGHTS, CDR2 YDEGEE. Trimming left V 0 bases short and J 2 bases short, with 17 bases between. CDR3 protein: CASSLGFRQPDNYGYTF. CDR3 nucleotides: TGTGCCAGCAGCTTGGGATTTCGACAGCCAGACAACTATGGCTACACCTTC.

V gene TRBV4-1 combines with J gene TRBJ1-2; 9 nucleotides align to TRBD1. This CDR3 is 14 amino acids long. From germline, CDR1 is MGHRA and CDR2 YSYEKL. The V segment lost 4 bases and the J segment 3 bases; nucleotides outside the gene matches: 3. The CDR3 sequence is CASSRDREYYGYTF. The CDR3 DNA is TGCGCCAGCAGCCGGGACAGGGAGTACTATGGCTACACCTTC.

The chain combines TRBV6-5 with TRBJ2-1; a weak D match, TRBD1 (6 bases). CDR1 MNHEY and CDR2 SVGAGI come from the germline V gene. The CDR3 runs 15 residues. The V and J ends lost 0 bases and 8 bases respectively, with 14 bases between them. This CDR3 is CASSYSMGHAYEQFF. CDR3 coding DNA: TGTGCCAGCAGTTACTCGATGGGACACGCCTATGAGCAGTTCTTC.

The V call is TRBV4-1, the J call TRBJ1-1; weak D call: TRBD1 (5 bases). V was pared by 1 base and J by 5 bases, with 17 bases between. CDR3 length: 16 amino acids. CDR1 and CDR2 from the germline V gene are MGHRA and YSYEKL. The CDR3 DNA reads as TGCGCCAGCAGCCAAGGACAGTGGGCCGGGGGTACTGAAGCTTTCTTT. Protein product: CASSQGQWAGGTEAFF.

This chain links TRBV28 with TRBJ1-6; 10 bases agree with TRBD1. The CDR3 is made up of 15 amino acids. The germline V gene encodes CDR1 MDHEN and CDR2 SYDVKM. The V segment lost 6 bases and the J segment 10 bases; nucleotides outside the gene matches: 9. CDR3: CASRTRDRGVSPLHF. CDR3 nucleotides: TGTGCCAGCAGGACGCGGGACAGGGGTGTCTCACCCCTCCACTTT.

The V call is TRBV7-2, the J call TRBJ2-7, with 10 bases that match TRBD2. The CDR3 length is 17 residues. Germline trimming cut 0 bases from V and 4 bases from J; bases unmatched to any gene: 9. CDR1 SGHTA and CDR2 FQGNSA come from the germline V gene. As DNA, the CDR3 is TGTGCCAGCAGCTTAGCGCGAACTAGCGGGGACCGTTACGAGCAGTACTTC. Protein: CASSLARTSGDRYEQYF. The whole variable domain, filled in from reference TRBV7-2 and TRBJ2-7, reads GAGVSQSPSNKVTEKGKDVELRCDPISGHTALYWYRQSLGQGLEFLIYFQGNSAPDKSGLPSDRFSAERTGGSVSTLTIQRTQQEDSAVYLCASSLARTSGDRYEQYFGPGTRLTVT.

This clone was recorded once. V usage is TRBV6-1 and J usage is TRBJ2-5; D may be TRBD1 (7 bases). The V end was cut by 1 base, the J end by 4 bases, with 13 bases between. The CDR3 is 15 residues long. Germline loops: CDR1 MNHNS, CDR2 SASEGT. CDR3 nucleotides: TGTGCCAGCAGTGAAGAAGGAGGGGGCGCAGAGACCCAGTACTTC. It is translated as CASSEEGGGAETQYF.

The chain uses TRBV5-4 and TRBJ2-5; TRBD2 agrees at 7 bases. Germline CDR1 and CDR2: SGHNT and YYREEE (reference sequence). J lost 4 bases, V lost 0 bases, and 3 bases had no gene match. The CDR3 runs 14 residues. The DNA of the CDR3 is TGTGCCAGCAGCTTGGTTCTAGCGGCAGAGACCCAGTACTTC. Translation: CASSLVLAAETQYF.

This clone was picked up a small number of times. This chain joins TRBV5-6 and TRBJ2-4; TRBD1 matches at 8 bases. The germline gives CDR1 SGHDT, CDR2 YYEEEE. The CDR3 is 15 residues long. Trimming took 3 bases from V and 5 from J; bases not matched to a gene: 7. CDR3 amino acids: CASSSDTGGENIQYF. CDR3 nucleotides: TGTGCCAGCAGCTCTGATACAGGGGGAGAAAACATTCAGTACTTC. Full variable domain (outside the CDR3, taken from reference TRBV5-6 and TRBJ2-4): DAGVTQSPTHLIKTRGQQVTLRCSPKSGHDTVSWYQQALGQGPQFIFQYYEEEERQRGNFPDRFSGHQFPNYSSELNVNALLLGDSALYLCASSSDTGGENIQYFGAGTRLSVL.

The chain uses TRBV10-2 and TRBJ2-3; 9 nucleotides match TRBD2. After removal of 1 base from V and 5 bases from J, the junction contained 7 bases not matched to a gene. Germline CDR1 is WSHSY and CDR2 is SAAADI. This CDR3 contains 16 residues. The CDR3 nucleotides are TGCGCCAGCAGTGAGTTGGGCGGGGGGGCAATAGATACGCAGTATTTT. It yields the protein CASSELGGGAIDTQYF.

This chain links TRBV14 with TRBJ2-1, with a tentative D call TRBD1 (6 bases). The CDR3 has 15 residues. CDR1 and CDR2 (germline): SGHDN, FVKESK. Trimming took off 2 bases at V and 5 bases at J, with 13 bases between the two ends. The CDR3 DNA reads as TGTGCCAGCAGCCAAACAGGGCGAACTGACAATGAGCAGTTCTTC. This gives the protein CASSQTGRTDNEQFF.

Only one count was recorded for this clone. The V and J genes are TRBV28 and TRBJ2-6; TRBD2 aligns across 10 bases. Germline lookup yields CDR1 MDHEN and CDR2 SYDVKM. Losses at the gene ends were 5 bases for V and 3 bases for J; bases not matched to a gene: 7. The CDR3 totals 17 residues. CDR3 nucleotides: TGTGCCAGCAGTGAGCTAGCGGGGGTACTTGGGGCCAACGTCCTGACTTTC. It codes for CASSELAGVLGANVLTF.

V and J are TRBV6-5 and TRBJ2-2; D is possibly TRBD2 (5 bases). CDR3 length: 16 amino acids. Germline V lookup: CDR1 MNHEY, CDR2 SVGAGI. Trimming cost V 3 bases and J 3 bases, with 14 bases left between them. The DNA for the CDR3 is TGTGCCAGCAGTTATCTTCCGGGGATGGACACCGGGGAGCTGTTTTTT. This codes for CASSYLPGMDTGELFF.

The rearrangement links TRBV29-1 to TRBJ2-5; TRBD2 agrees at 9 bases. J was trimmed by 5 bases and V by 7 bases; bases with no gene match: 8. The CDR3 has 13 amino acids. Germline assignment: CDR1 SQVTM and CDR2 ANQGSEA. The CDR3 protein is CSAVAGALETQYF. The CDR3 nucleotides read TGCAGCGCTGTAGCGGGGGCCTTGGAGACCCAGTACTTC.

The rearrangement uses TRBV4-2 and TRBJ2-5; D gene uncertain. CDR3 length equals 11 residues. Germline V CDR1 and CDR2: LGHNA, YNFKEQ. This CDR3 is CPLTIQETQYF. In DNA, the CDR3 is TGTCCACTGACAATACAAGAGACCCAGTACTTC.

The CDR3 protein is CASSLERLAGVRSEQFF. The DNA of the CDR3 is TGCGCCAGCAGCTTGGAGCGGCTAGCGGGGGTCCGCAGTGAGCAGTTCTTC. This sequence joins TRBV5-1 and TRBJ2-1, with TRBD2 matching 10 bases. The CDR3 contains 17 residues. Germline CDR1 SGHRS, CDR2 YFSETQ. Trimming at V came to 0 bases and at J to 9 bases, leaving 12 bases not matched to a gene.

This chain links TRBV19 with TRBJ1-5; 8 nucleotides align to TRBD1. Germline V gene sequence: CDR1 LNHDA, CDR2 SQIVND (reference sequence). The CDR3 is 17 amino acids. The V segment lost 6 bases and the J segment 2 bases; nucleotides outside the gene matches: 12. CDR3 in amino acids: CASRGSNAGGGNQPQHF. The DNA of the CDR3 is TGTGCCAGTAGGGGGAGTAACGCAGGGGGCGGCAATCAGCCCCAGCATTTT.

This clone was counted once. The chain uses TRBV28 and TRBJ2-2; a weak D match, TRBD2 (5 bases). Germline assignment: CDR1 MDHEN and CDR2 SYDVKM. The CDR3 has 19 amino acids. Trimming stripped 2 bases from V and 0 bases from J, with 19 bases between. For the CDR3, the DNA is TGTGCCAGCAGTTTAAGGGTGGGGAGAATTCTTACGAACACCGGGGAGCTGTTTTTT. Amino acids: CASSLRVGRILTNTGELFF.